Listed below are T cell receptor beta chains from one sample, sequenced in a study of blood T cell repertoires in COVID-19. Profiling relied on immunoSEQ multiplex PCR, and the TCRdb table lists in-frame clones only, not all of them. The table lists some 300,000 clones, roughly 86% of them singletons, with about 8.4% in the top ten. Sequenced: PBMCs or T cells enriched from blood (not recorded which). These receptors all come from a woman aged 30 to 39 who had recovered from COVID-19. The CDR3 runs from the conserved cysteine through the conserved F or W. Fields, in order: J gene, clone size, D gene, V gene, CDR3 DNA, CDR3 protein. D genes are given only for firm matches. Clone size is shown for a subset of rows, as once, few, many or a class of expanded clone.

TRBJ1-1	.	.	TRBV18	TGTGCCAGCTCACCATTGATGCAGGCCGTAGAAGCTTTCTTT	CASSPLMQAVEAFF
TRBJ2-7	.	.	TRBV5-1	TGCGCCAGCAGCTTAACCGGTCCTGGCGGGACCTCCTACGAGCAGTACTTC	CASSLTGPGGTSYEQYF
TRBJ1-1	once	TRBD1	TRBV27	TGTGCCAGCGGCCCAGGGACAGTTATGAACACTGAAGCTTTCTTT	CASGPGTVMNTEAFF
TRBJ2-2	.	.	TRBV10-3	TGTGCCATCAGTGGAGTAAACAGGGCGAACACCGGGGAGCTGTTTTTT	CAISGVNRANTGELFF
TRBJ1-1	.	.	TRBV19	TGTGCCAGTAGTATGGTACACCTGAACACTGAAGCTTTCTTT	CASSMVHLNTEAFF
TRBJ2-5	.	TRBD1	TRBV19	TGTGCCAGTAGTGCCGGGACAGTCGGTGGAGAGACCCAGTACTTC	CASSAGTVGGETQYF
TRBJ1-4	.	TRBD1	TRBV7-2	TGTGCCAGCAGGGCAGCCCGGACAGGGGGCGATGGGACTAATGAAAAACTGTTTTTT	CASRAARTGGDGTNEKLFF
TRBJ2-1	.	TRBD1	TRBV6-2/TRBV6-3	TGTGCCAGCAGTTACTCGAATGTAGGGACAGGGGCCAGGTCGTATGATGAGCAGTTCTTC	CASSYSNVGTGARSYDEQFF
TRBJ2-1	.	TRBD2	TRBV19	TGTGCCAGTAGTTTGGGACTAGCCTTACCTTACAATGAGCAGTTCTTC	CASSLGLALPYNEQFF
TRBJ2-3	.	TRBD2	TRBV4-3	TGCGCCAGCAGCCGCCTAGCGGGAGTACCAGGATCCGCCGCACCTGATACGCAGTATTTT	CASSRLAGVPGSAAPDTQYF
TRBJ1-5	once	TRBD1	TRBV10-3	TGTGCCACCGAGGACAGGGAGGGCAATCAGCCCCAGCATTTT	CATEDREGNQPQHF
TRBJ2-3	.	.	TRBV25-1	TGTGCCAGCAGTGAGGAGTTAGTCACAGATACGCAGTATTTT	CASSEELVTDTQYF
TRBJ1-2	.	TRBD1	TRBV5-1	TGCGCCAGCAGCGAGAGGACAGGGTCGACGGGTATGGGCTACACCTTC	CASSERTGSTGMGYTF
TRBJ2-1	.	TRBD2	TRBV11-2	TGTGCCAGCAGCTTAGCGATAGGAGCGGGAGTAAGCAATGAGCAGTTCTTC	CASSLAIGAGVSNEQFF
TRBJ2-7	few	TRBD1	TRBV5-6	TGTGCCAGCAGTGAAAATTGGGACAGGGGGTCCTACGAGCAGTACTTC	CASSENWDRGSYEQYF
TRBJ2-1	.	TRBD1	TRBV12-3/TRBV12-4	TGTGCCAGCAAAGAACAGGGGTTCCATGAGCAGTTCTTC	CASKEQGFHEQFF
TRBJ1-1	once	TRBD1	TRBV10-3	TGTGCCATCAGATTCGTGGGACAGGGTGGTACTGAAGCTTTCTTT	CAIRFVGQGGTEAFF
TRBJ2-7	.	.	TRBV6-6	TGTGCCAGCAGTCCCTCACAGGGTGCCCTCTCCTACGAGCAGTACTTC	CASSPSQGALSYEQYF
TRBJ2-7	.	.	TRBV27	TGTGCCAGCAATCCCACAGGGACCCTCGATCGGTACGAGCAGTACTTC	CASNPTGTLDRYEQYF
TRBJ2-7	.	.	TRBV5-1	TGCGCCAGTAAAAACCCTCAGGGTTACCACGAGCAGTACTTC	CASKNPQGYHEQYF
TRBJ2-7	once	TRBD1	TRBV23-1	TGCGCCAGCAGTCGCAACAGGGGCTACGAGCAGTACTTC	CASSRNRGYEQYF
TRBJ2-7	.	.	TRBV6-5	TGTGCCAGCTGCAGGGGCAGGAAACATGCGACCGAGCAGTACTTC	CASCRGRKHATEQYF
TRBJ2-1	.	.	TRBV5-1	TGCGCCAGCAGCCTTGGTATTAAGGGAGTCGAGCAGTTCTTC	CASSLGIKGVEQFF
TRBJ2-7	once	.	TRBV30	TGTGCCTGGAGTGTCTGGTCGGGATCCTACGAGCAGTACTTC	CAWSVWSGSYEQYF
TRBJ2-2	.	.	TRBV18	TGTGCCAGCTCACCAAGAAGGAGGGACACCGGGGAGCTGTTTTTT	CASSPRRRDTGELFF
TRBJ2-3	.	TRBD2	TRBV14	TGTGCCAGCAGCCAGACGAACGCCAGAGGGACTAGCGGGAGCGTAGATACGCAGTATTTT	CASSQTNARGTSGSVDTQYF
TRBJ1-2	.	.	TRBV19	TGTGCCAGTAGCCCAGGACAGAACTATGGCTACACCTTC	CASSPGQNYGYTF